This paragraph reports one TCR beta chain. This specimen belongs to a study of CD4 and CD8 cells across lung adenocarcinoma regions. Samples came from patients with localized non-small cell lung adenocarcinoma. Using its own MiXCR run on the PCR reads, TCRdb lists one record per CDR3 protein. The sample records about 19,000 distinct CDR3 sequences, 50% being singletons. The junction had 9 bases not matched to a gene; V was cut back by 2 bases and J by 7 bases. Germline CDR1 is MNHNS and CDR2 is SASEGT. The CDR3 sequence is 18 residues long. The genes are TRBV6-1 and TRBJ2-1; 15 nucleotides line up with TRBD2. The sequenced sample was CD8+ T cells from the margin of a lung tumor. The TCR originated in a male donor with lung adenocarcinoma. The CD4 and CD8 labels of this study may be unreliable. In DNA, the CDR3 is TGTGCCAGCAGTGAATGGGGACTAGCGGGAGGCGTTGGGAATGAGCAGTTCTTC. Protein: CASSEWGLAGGVGNEQFF.